One sample yielded the 17 T cell receptor beta chains listed below, sequenced in a study of blood T cell repertoires in COVID-19. Repertoires were generated with immunoSEQ multiplex PCR, while TCRdb's copy carries only in-frame clones and drops some. The sample carries 430,000 or so clones, roughly 90% recorded once. Sequencing was carried out using PBMCs or T cells enriched from blood (not recorded which). These receptors came from a woman aged 40 to 49 who had recovered from COVID-19.

The chain has TRBV5-1 and TRBJ1-2; maybe TRBD1 (5 bases). Per germline, CDR1 SGHRS and CDR2 YFSETQ. The CDR3 has 14 residues. V dropped 0 bases and J dropped 7 bases, with 13 bases sitting between them. CDR3 region: CASSLVSGEGGYTF. The CDR3 DNA sequence: TGCGCCAGCAGCTTGGTTTCGGGGGAAGGTGGCTACACCTTC. Based on the CDR3 plus reference TRBV5-1 and TRBJ1-2, the full variable domain is KAGVTQTPRYLIKTRGQQVTLSCSPISGHRSVSWYQQTPGQGLQFLFEYFSETQRNKGNFPGRFSGRQFSNSRSEMNVSTLELGDSALYLCASSLVSGEGGYTFGSGTRLTVV.

CDR3 residues: CASSLVYRGRAVDTF. CDR3 bases: TGTGCCAGCAGTTTAGTATACAGGGGTAGGGCTGTAGACACCTTC. The rearrangement joins TRBV27 to TRBJ1-2, with 7 bases matching TRBD1. The CDR3 extends over 15 amino acids. Germline CDR1 reads MNHEY; CDR2 reads SMNVEV (reference sequence). Trimming removed 2 bases from V and 12 bases from J; junction bases left unmatched: 15.

The chain is built from TRBV6-5 and TRBJ2-7; 7 bases are a match to TRBD1. Germline V gene data show CDR1 as MNHEY and CDR2 as SVGAGI. Losses at the gene ends were 7 bases for V and 3 bases for J; bases not matched to a gene: 9. The CDR3 is made up of 14 amino acids. The DNA for the CDR3 is TGTGCCAGCACTAAGGACAGGTTGAACTACGAGCAGTACTTC. The encoded protein is CASTKDRLNYEQYF.

A note on this clone: Additional DNA sequences in this sample encode the identical CDR3. This sequence joins TRBV20-1 and TRBJ1-1; the D is unclear. Looked up from germline, CDR1 is DFQATT and CDR2 is SNEGSKA (reference sequence). The CDR3 has 11 amino acids. Trimming shortened V by 3 bases and J by 5 bases, and 7 bases separated the two germline ends. CDR3 coding DNA: TGCAGTGCTAGGGACTTGACTGAAGCTTTCTTT. It codes for CSARDLTEAFF.

This clone was observed a single time. This chain connects TRBV11-3 to TRBJ2-1, with TRBD2 matching over 7 bases. CDR3 size: 18 residues. Germline values: CDR1 SGHNT, CDR2 YENEEA. J gave up 2 bases and V 4 bases, and 14 bases lay outside the gene matches. The CDR3 region is CASSSRRGSGPTYNEQFF. CDR3 in DNA: TGTGCCAGCAGCTCCCGGAGGGGTAGCGGGCCCACCTACAATGAGCAGTTCTTC.

The chain combines TRBV19 with TRBJ1-2; D unresolved. This CDR3 is built from 13 residues. The V end lost 6 bases, the J end lost 6 bases, and 14 bases lay between the germline ends. The germline V gene has CDR1 LNHDA and CDR2 SQIVND (reference sequence). Here the CDR3 reads CASRKTREDGYTF. CDR3 nucleotides: TGTGCCAGTAGAAAAACTCGGGAGGATGGCTACACCTTC.

J is TRBJ1-2 and V is TRBV13; D is unresolved. V shed 0 bases and J shed 4 bases, with 9 bases lying between them. In germline, CDR1 is PRHDT, CDR2 FYEKMQ (reference sequence). The CDR3 runs to 14 residues. CDR3: CASSLGVAGYGYTF. The CDR3 nucleotides read TGTGCCAGCAGCTTAGGGGTTGCGGGCTATGGCTACACCTTC.

On this clone: This sample also contains other DNA sequences that code for the same CDR3. The chain links TRBV5-1 to TRBJ1-1, with unresolved D. The CDR3 spans 13 residues. Looked up from germline, CDR1 is SGHRS and CDR2 is YFSETQ. V lost 0 bases, J lost 5 bases, and 8 bases lay in between. The CDR3 here is CASSLGGGTEAFF. The CDR3 nucleotides read TGCGCCAGCAGCTTGGGGGGAGGTACTGAAGCTTTCTTT.

This clone occurred a few times. V usage is TRBV7-9 and J usage is TRBJ2-1, with a weak D call TRBD2 (6 bases). The CDR3 has 15 residues. Trimming took 2 bases from V and 2 from J, leaving 10 bases between them. The germline V gene encodes CDR1 SEHNR and CDR2 FQNEAQ (reference sequence). CDR3 residues: CASSLPRGAYNEQFF. DNA of the CDR3: TGTGCCAGCAGCTTACCACGCGGGGCCTACAATGAGCAGTTCTTC.

The chain carries TRBV7-2 and TRBJ2-1; 7 bases are shared with TRBD2. The CDR3 length is 15 residues. The junction had 8 bases not matched to a gene; V was cut back by 1 base and J by 8 bases. Germline CDR1 and CDR2: SGHTA and FQGNSA. As DNA, the CDR3 is TGTGCCAGCAGCTTAGGTACTAGCGATATCTATGAGCAGTTCTTC. Translated: CASSLGTSDIYEQFF. Looking up the rest from reference TRBV7-2 and TRBJ2-1 gives the full variable domain: GAGVSQSPSNKVTEKGKDVELRCDPISGHTALYWYRQSLGQGLEFLIYFQGNSAPDKSGLPSDRFSAERTGGSVSTLTIQRTQQEDSAVYLCASSLGTSDIYEQFFGPGTRLTVL.

This clone has a single count. The chain uses TRBV20-1 and TRBJ2-5; maybe TRBD2 (5 bases). This CDR3 contains 10 residues. The germline gives CDR1 DFQATT, CDR2 SNEGSKA (reference sequence). V was cut by 6 bases and J by 3 bases, with 5 bases left in between. Here the CDR3 DNA reads TGCAGTGCGGGAGAAGAGACCCAGTACTTC. Translation gives CSAGEETQYF.

The CDR3 nucleotides read TGTGCCAGCAGCCAGGGAGACAGGGACGCTTTCTTT. It translates to CASSQGDRDAFF. The rearrangement links TRBV3-1 (or the pseudogene TRBV3-2) to TRBJ1-1; 7 nucleotides agree with TRBD1. Trimming took 3 bases from V and 11 from J; bases not matched to a gene: 6. Germline V lookup: CDR1 LGHDT, CDR2 YNNKEL (reference sequence). The CDR3 has 12 residues.

The CDR3 here is CASRPRDSLQQFF. DNA of the CDR3: TGTGCCAGCAGACCTCGGGACTCGCTTCAGCAGTTCTTC. This sequence joins TRBV12-3 or TRBV12-4 and TRBJ2-1; a weak D match, TRBD2 (6 bases). The CDR3 is 13 amino acids. V was shortened by 6 bases and J by 11 bases, with 17 bases between the two germline ends.

This chain uses TRBV5-4 with TRBJ2-7; D possibly corresponds to TRBD1 (6 bases). Between the trimmed V and J ends, which lost 6 bases and 2 bases, there was a span of 12 bases. CDR1 is SGHNT, CDR2 YYREEE, per germline (reference sequence). This CDR3 region has 13 residues. CDR3: CASTVQGTYEQYF. In nucleotides, the CDR3 is TGTGCCAGCACTGTACAGGGCACCTACGAGCAGTACTTC. Together with reference TRBV5-4 and TRBJ2-7, the CDR3 gives the full variable domain: ETGVTQSPTHLIKTRGQQVTLRCSSQSGHNTVSWYQQALGQGPQFIFQYYREEENGRGNFPPRFSGLQFPNYSSELNVNALELDDSALYLCASTVQGTYEQYFGPGTRLTVT.

The chain uses TRBV4-2 and TRBJ1-1, with D possibly TRBD1 on 5 matching bases. The length of the CDR3 is 16 residues. The germline gives CDR1 LGHNA, CDR2 YNFKEQ. With 0 bases removed from V and 4 bases from J, the gap between germline ends came to 15 bases. This CDR3 is CASSQDGLGRGTEAFF. DNA of the CDR3: TGTGCCAGCAGCCAAGATGGATTGGGGCGAGGCACTGAAGCTTTCTTT.

V is TRBV7-9 and J is TRBJ2-7; maybe TRBD2 (6 bases). V was pared by 4 bases and J by 3 bases, with 16 bases between. CDR1 and CDR2 (germline): SEHNR, FQNEAQ (reference sequence). CDR3 length: 15 residues. Here the CDR3 reads CASSSQGGVDYEQYF. Here the CDR3 DNA reads TGTGCCAGCAGCTCCCAGGGAGGAGTGGACTACGAGCAGTACTTC.

The chain recombines TRBV29-1 with TRBJ2-1; 7 bases line up with TRBD2. The germline CDR1 and CDR2 sequences are SQVTM and ANQGSEA. The CDR3 extends over 12 amino acids. The V segment lost 6 bases and the J segment 8 bases; nucleotides outside the gene matches: 7. The CDR3, as DNA: TGCAGCGTACGCGGGAGTGGCGATGAGCAGTTCTTC. As protein: CSVRGSGDEQFF.